The present entry profiles one TCR beta chain with its context. These data belong to a study of cytomegalovirus exposure and HLA in healthy donors. The J segment lost 2 bases and the V segment lost 6 bases, leaving 6 bases of the junction unmatched. The germline V gene encodes CDR1 SGDLS and CDR2 YYNGEE. This CDR3 spans 14 amino acids. The PCR ran on 60 Vbeta and 13 Jbeta primers. The repertoire was sequenced with immunoSEQ multiplex PCR; TCRdb's copy has only in-frame clones and lacks some. The data contain fewer than 140,000 clones, 70% to 80% of them singletons. The material sequenced was PBMCs. This sequence joins TRBV9 and TRBJ2-3; 7 bases fit TRBD2. The source is a boy between 10 and 17 years old in good health and CMV-seronegative. The CDR3 region has the DNA TGTGCCAGCACCCTCGGGGGGACCACAGATACGCAGTATTTT. It is translated as CASTLGGTTDTQYF.